This TCR beta chain was found in a study of identical twins. Study observations and caveats: For out-of-frame beta sequences, excess twin sharing was weaker.

With 1 base removed from V and 10 bases from J, the gap between germline ends came to 7 bases. The V gene's germline CDR1 is SEHNR and CDR2 FQNEAQ (reference sequence). CDR3 length: 11 amino acids. Only healthy Caucasians were included as donors. In the case of this clonotype: As yet, its antigen is unknown.

Template switching added a universal primer site, and cDNA bore unique molecular identifiers. TCRdb reprocessed the 5' RACE reads with MiXCR, giving one entry per CDR3 protein. The profile covers around 480,000 distinct CDR3 sequences, with approximately 15% appearing a single time and about 0.53% taken by the ten largest. The data were also submitted as part of a second study, on yellow fever vaccine responses in identical twins. This second study says: Reports say the vaccine T cell response in twins looked partly convergent and partly personalized.

V usage is TRBV7-9 and J usage is TRBJ1-2; D gene uncertain. The source material was CD4+ T cells sorted from blood. The clonotype was recovered from a young woman in good health. CDR3 amino acids: CASSLGGLYTF. For the CDR3, the DNA is TGTGCCAGCAGCTTAGGTGGCCTCTACACCTTC. The entire variable domain, with the rest obtained from reference TRBV7-9 and TRBJ1-2, is as follows: DTGVSQNPRHKITKRGQNVTFRCDPISEHNRLYWYRQTLGQGPEFLTYFQNEAQLEKSRLLSDRFSAERPKGSFSTLEIQRTEQGDSAMYLCASSLGGLYTFGSGTRLTVV.